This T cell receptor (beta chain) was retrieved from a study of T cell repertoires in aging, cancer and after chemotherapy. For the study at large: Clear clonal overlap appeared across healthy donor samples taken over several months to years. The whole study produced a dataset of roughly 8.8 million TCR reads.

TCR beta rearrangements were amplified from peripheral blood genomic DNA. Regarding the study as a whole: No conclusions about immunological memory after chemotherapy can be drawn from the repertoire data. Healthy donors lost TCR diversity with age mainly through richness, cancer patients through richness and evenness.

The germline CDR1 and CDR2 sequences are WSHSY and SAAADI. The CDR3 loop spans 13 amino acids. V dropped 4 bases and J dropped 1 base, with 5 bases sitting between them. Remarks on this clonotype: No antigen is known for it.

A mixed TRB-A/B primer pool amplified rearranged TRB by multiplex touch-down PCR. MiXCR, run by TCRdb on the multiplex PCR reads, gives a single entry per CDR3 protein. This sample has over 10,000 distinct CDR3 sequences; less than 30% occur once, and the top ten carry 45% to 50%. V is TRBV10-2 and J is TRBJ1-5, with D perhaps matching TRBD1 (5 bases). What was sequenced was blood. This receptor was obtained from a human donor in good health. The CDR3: CASSGGSNQPQHF. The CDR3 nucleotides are TGCGCCAGCAGTGGGGGGAGCAATCAGCCCCAGCATTTT.